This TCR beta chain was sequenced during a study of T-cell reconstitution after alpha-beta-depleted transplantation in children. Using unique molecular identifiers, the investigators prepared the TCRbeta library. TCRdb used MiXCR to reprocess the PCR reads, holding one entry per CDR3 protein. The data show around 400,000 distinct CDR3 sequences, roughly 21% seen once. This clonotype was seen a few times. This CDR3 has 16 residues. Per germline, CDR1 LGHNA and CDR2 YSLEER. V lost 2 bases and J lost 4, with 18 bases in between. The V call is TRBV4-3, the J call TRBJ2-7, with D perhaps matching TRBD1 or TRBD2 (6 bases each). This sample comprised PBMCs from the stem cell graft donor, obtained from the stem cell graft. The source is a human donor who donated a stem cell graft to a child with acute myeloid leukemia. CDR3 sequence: CASSQLWGAGTYEQYF. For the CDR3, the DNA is TGCGCCAGCAGCCAACTGTGGGGGGCTGGGACTTACGAGCAGTACTTC.